A single sample gave rise to the 23 T cell receptor beta chains below, sequenced in a study of blood T cells in healthy people across ages (dated by TCRdb to between 2015 and 2016). The protocol used for the library was 5' RACE. TCRdb lists the instrument as Illumina HiSeq 2500. A second roughly 7 to 12 cycle PCR used a sample-barcoded 5' primer and a J-beta primer mix. In TCRdb, the public reads were trimmed at Q25 with fastp and aligned with MiXCR, with productive beta chains retained. Rows are combined by CDR3 protein, so each entry shows the most common genes and DNA. The sample data list about 1.8 million distinct CDR3 sequences, and about 50% of these were observed just once. Of the sample, less than 2.5% falls within the top ten clones. The sequencing input was blood. These receptors were taken from a woman aged 40 to 49 in good health.

V gene TRBV7-9 combines with J gene TRBJ1-1, with 7 bases that match TRBD1. Germline CDR1 is SEHNR and CDR2 is FQNEAQ (reference sequence). J was trimmed by 2 bases and V by 11 bases; bases with no gene match: 5. The CDR3 length is 12 residues. The DNA of the CDR3 is TGTGCCGGTAGACAGGGTAACACTGAAGCTTTCTTT. As protein: CAGRQGNTEAFF.

Only one count was recorded for this clonotype. The V and J genes are TRBV6-5 and TRBJ2-4; no firm D call. Judging by the DNA end, TRBJ2-7 fits better; the J call may be wrong. CDR1 is MNHEY and CDR2 is SVGAGI in the germline V gene. This CDR3 spans 15 amino acids. This CDR3 is CASKVKWESSYEQYF. The CDR3 region has the DNA TGTGCCAGCAAGGTCAAATGGGAAAGCTCCTACGAGCAGTACTTC.

CDR3 sequence: CASSQSSGGAEETQYF. The CDR3 nucleotides are TGCGCCAGCAGCCAATCTAGCGGGGGGGCCGAAGAGACCCAGTACTTC. The V call is TRBV4-1, the J call TRBJ2-5; 12 bases align to TRBD2. V gave up 2 bases and J gave up 3 bases; unmatched junction bases: 4. CDR3 size: 16 residues. Germline values: CDR1 MGHRA, CDR2 YSYEKL.

The chain is built from TRBV24-1 and TRBJ2-5; TRBD1 aligns across 7 bases. After removal of 9 bases from V and 4 bases from J, the junction contained 4 bases not matched to a gene. Germline-derived CDR1 and CDR2 are KGHDR and SFDVKD. The CDR3 runs to 12 residues. For the CDR3, the DNA is TGTGCCACCGGGGACAGACGAGAGACCCAGTACTTC. Its translation: CATGDRRETQYF.

CDR3 in DNA: TGTGCCAGCAGTTTCCGTTCCGGGACAGGGACTAGAGGGCCGGTAAATGAGCAGTTCTTC. This encodes CASSFRSGTGTRGPVNEQFF. J is TRBJ2-1 and V is TRBV25-1; a weak D match, TRBD1 (9 bases). From germline, CDR1 is MGHDK and CDR2 SYGVNS. Trimming left V 5 bases short and J 7 bases short, with 33 bases between. The CDR3 length is 20 residues.

This clonotype was seen only once. At one end, the junction sequence differs from germline, possibly due to a read error. The V and J genes are TRBV29-1 and TRBJ2-3, with a weak D call TRBD2 (7 bases). CDR3 length equals 17 residues. Germline V gene lookup returns CDR1 SQVTM and CDR2 ANQGSEA. The CDR3 DNA reads TGCAGCGCTAAAGGACATGCTCTTAGGGGGGGCACAGGTACGCAGTATTTT. Residues: CSAKGHALRGGTGTQYF.

This rearrangement joins TRBV7-9 to TRBJ1-2, with 8 bases lining up with TRBD1. Per germline, CDR1 SEHNR and CDR2 FQNEAQ (reference sequence). The CDR3 is made up of 15 amino acids. V was pared by 5 bases and J by 4 bases, with 9 bases of the junction left unmatched. The CDR3 region is CASSPTQGAGYGYTF. DNA of the CDR3: TGTGCCAGCAGCCCGACCCAGGGGGCGGGCTATGGCTACACCTTC.

The J gene is TRBJ2-2, the V gene TRBV6-4; unclear D gene. The germline V gene encodes CDR1 MRHNA and CDR2 SNTAGT. CDR3 length equals 13 residues. Trimming cost V 3 bases and J 3 bases, with 5 bases left between them. CDR3 loop: CASSEADTGELFF. The CDR3 region has the DNA TGTGCCAGCAGTGAAGCCGACACCGGGGAGCTGTTTTTT.

This clonotype was seen a handful of times. The genes are TRBV6-5 and TRBJ2-7; D perhaps matches TRBD1 (6 bases). The CDR3 is made up of 15 amino acids. The V end was cut by 6 bases, the J end by 6 bases, with 21 bases between. Germline CDR1 is MNHEY and CDR2 is SVGAGI. The CDR3 DNA is TGTGCCAGCAGCCCCGGCAGGGGAAGGTCAGGCGAGCAGTACTTC. Its protein product is CASSPGRGRSGEQYF.

The gene calls are TRBV2 and TRBJ2-3; TRBD1 aligns across 7 bases. The CDR3 runs to 13 residues. The ends lost 6 bases at V and 4 bases at J; junction bases unmatched: 4. CDR1 is SNHLY, CDR2 FYNNEI, per germline. The CDR3 nucleotides are TGTGCCAGCAGGATGACAGGGTCAGATACGCAGTATTTT. Protein product: CASRMTGSDTQYF.

V gene TRBV20-1 combines with J gene TRBJ1-1; no reliable D call. The V end was cut by 3 bases, the J end by 1 base, with 15 bases between. The CDR3 is 15 residues long. Per the germline V gene, CDR1 is DFQATT and CDR2 is SNEGSKA (reference sequence). The chain's CDR3 is CSASPSTTPNTEAFF. The CDR3, as DNA: TGCAGTGCTAGCCCCTCCACGACCCCGAACACTGAAGCTTTCTTT.

The chain couples TRBV12-3 or TRBV12-4 to TRBJ1-5; 8 bases fit TRBD1. After removal of 5 bases from V and 0 bases from J, the junction contained 3 bases not matched to a gene. The CDR3 loop spans 15 amino acids. Here the CDR3 reads CASSVTGDSNQPQHF. In DNA, the CDR3 is TGTGCCAGCAGTGTGACAGGGGATAGCAATCAGCCCCAGCATTTT.

This clonotype was observed once. The rearrangement joins TRBV10-2 to TRBJ2-4, with 13 positions matching TRBD2. The J call could be wrong; TRBJ2-7 is a better fit for the DNA end. The CDR3 loop spans 17 amino acids. Germline assignment: CDR1 WSHSY and CDR2 SAAADI. The CDR3 loop is CASSDGRLAGGTYEQYF. The CDR3 DNA follows: TGCGCCAGCAGTGATGGAAGACTAGCGGGGGGTACCTACGAGCAGTACTTC.

The V and J genes are TRBV29-1 and TRBJ1-2, with 7 nucleotides matching TRBD1. Per germline, CDR1 SQVTM and CDR2 ANQGSEA. The CDR3 consists of 14 residues. The V gene end was trimmed by 4 bases and the J gene end by 4 bases; junction bases not matched to a gene: 9. CDR3 coding DNA: TGCAGCGTTGGCGGGGGGACAGCTTCCTATGGCTACACCTTC. As protein: CSVGGGTASYGYTF.

V is TRBV10-3 and J is TRBJ2-5; 10 bases agree with TRBD1. This CDR3 has 15 residues. Germline lookup yields CDR1 ENHRY and CDR2 SYGVKD. J lost 5 bases, V lost 7 bases, and 10 bases had no gene match. As DNA, the CDR3 is TGTGCCATCAAAAGTACCGACAGGGGGCCGGAGACCCAGTACTTC. It is translated as CAIKSTDRGPETQYF.

This clonotype occurred once. This chain uses TRBV11-2 with TRBJ1-2; unclear D gene. V gave up 3 bases and J gave up 8 bases, with 13 bases separating them. Germline-derived CDR1 and CDR2 are SGHAT and FQNNGV. The CDR3 totals 13 residues. CDR3 amino acids: CASSLMDGSGYTF. CDR3 nucleotides: TGTGCCAGCAGCTTGATGGACGGGTCGGGCTACACCTTC.

The genes are TRBV9 and TRBJ2-4, with D perhaps matching TRBD1 or TRBD2 (5 bases each). Per the germline V gene, CDR1 is SGDLS and CDR2 is YYNGEE. V dropped 8 bases and J dropped 4 bases, with 19 bases sitting between them. The CDR3 runs to 15 residues. The CDR3 bases are TGTGCCAGTAGTCCGCCGGGGCAGGGTAAAAACATTCAGTACTTC. This encodes CASSPPGQGKNIQYF.

Only one count was recorded for this clonotype. The chain carries TRBV28 and TRBJ1-2; D not resolved. Between the trimmed V and J ends, which lost 4 bases and 6 bases, there was a span of 15 bases. The germline V gene has CDR1 MDHEN and CDR2 SYDVKM. The CDR3 loop spans 14 amino acids. CDR3 sequence reads: CASSSLPEANGYTF. In DNA form, the CDR3 reads TGTGCCAGCAGTTCGCTGCCCGAAGCTAATGGCTACACCTTC.

The chain uses TRBV10-3 and TRBJ2-3; 11 bases are a match to TRBD2. The V gene's germline CDR1 is ENHRY and CDR2 SYGVKD. The CDR3 extends over 16 amino acids. After removal of 4 bases from V and 3 bases from J, the junction contained 6 bases not matched to a gene. The CDR3, as DNA: TGTGCCATCAGTGTGACTAGCGGGACCGAGACAGATACGCAGTATTTT. Amino acid sequence: CAISVTSGTETDTQYF.

Note on this clonotype: One end of the junction does not line up with germline, which may come from a read error. The gene calls are TRBV13 and TRBJ1-2; D gene unclear. The germline V gene has CDR1 PRHDT and CDR2 FYEKMQ (reference sequence). The CDR3 spans 11 residues. In DNA form, the CDR3 reads TGTGCCGGCAGCACCTACGGGGGCTACACCTTC. It specifies CAGSTYGGYTF. Full variable domain (remainder filled in from reference TRBV13 and TRBJ1-2): AAGVIQSPRHLIKEKRETATLKCYPIPRHDTVYWYQQGPGQDPQFLISFYEKMQSDKGSIPDRFSAQQFSDYHSELNMSSLELGDSALYFCAGSTYGGYTFGSGTRLTVV.

This clonotype was detected a few times. This chain connects TRBV7-8 to TRBJ2-1; D call uncertain. Germline V gives CDR1 SGHVS, CDR2 FQNEAQ. The CDR3 has 17 amino acids. The V end lost 1 base, the J end lost 3 bases, and 16 bases lay between the germline ends. The CDR3 region is CASSLVPTRRSYNEQFF. The CDR3, as DNA: TGTGCCAGCAGCTTAGTCCCAACCAGACGGAGCTACAATGAGCAGTTCTTC. Based on the CDR3 plus reference TRBV7-8 and TRBJ2-1, the full variable domain is GAGVSQSPRYKVAKRGQDVALRCDPISGHVSLFWYQQALGQGPEFLTYFQNEAQLDKSGLPSDRFFAERPEGSVSTLKIQRTQQEDSAVYLCASSLVPTRRSYNEQFFGPGTRLTVL.

This chain joins TRBV3-1 and TRBJ1-6, with D possibly matching TRBD1 (5 bases). Germline CDR1 LGHDT, CDR2 YNNKEL (reference sequence). This CDR3 contains 13 residues. Trimming shortened V by 8 bases and J by 10 bases, and 15 bases separated the two germline ends. CDR3 DNA sequence: TGTGCCAGCGAGGGGCTTGGGGGATCACCCCTCCACTTT. Residues: CASEGLGGSPLHF.

This clonotype was seen repeatedly, ten times or more. The junction differs from germline at one of its ends, possibly a read error. The chain is built from TRBV4-3 and TRBJ2-5; D may be TRBD2 (6 bases). Germline assignment: CDR1 LGHNA and CDR2 YSLEER. The CDR3 extends over 13 amino acids. CDR3 bases: TGTGCCAGCAGCCAGGGACTCCAAGAGACCCAGTACTTC. This translates into CASSQGLQETQYF.